The rows below give T cell receptor beta chains drawn from one sample of a study of shared clonotypes between healthy human individuals. Sequenced by immunoSEQ multiplex PCR; TCRdb stores in-frame clones only, minus some. The sample holds some 2.1 million clones, over 85% seen once. Specimen: naive CD8+ T cells sorted from blood. These receptors were obtained from a man younger than 35 in good health. Each CDR3 is given with its conserved first and last residue. Each record gives: CDR3 DNA, CDR3 protein, clone size, D gene, V gene, J gene. A D gene is named only where the DNA matches it firmly. Size is omitted from some rows. Given values are once, few, many or a class for expanded clones.

DNA: TGTGCCAGCGGGGCAGACAGCACCTACGAGCAGTACTTC; CDR3: CASGADSTYEQYF; size: -; D: -; V: TRBV2; J: TRBJ2-7
DNA: TGTGCCAGCAGGAGACAGGGTTTGCGCGAGCAGTACTTC; CDR3: CASRRQGLREQYF; size: once; D: TRBD1; V: TRBV5-6; J: TRBJ2-7
DNA: TGTGCCAGCAGCCAAGATGTCGCAGGGGGAGAGACCCAGTACTTC; CDR3: CASSQDVAGGETQYF; size: -; D: TRBD1; V: TRBV14; J: TRBJ2-5
DNA: TGTGCCAGCAGGCCCCCCGGGGTAGAGACCCAGTACTTC; CDR3: CASRPPGVETQYF; size: -; D: -; V: TRBV11-2; J: TRBJ2-5
DNA: TGTGCCAGCAGCTTGGGGGCGGGTTGGACCTACGAGCAGTACTTC; CDR3: CASSLGAGWTYEQYF; size: -; D: -; V: TRBV5-6; J: TRBJ2-7
DNA: TGTGCCAGCAGTGAAGCGCAGGCCGGGTTCCCCTACGAGCAGTACTTC; CDR3: CASSEAQAGFPYEQYF; size: -; D: -; V: TRBV6-1; J: TRBJ2-7
DNA: TGTGCCAGCAGCTTGACAAGCCCCGGGACAGGGGACCCCTACGAGCAGTACTTC; CDR3: CASSLTSPGTGDPYEQYF; size: -; D: TRBD1; V: TRBV5-6; J: TRBJ2-7
DNA: TGTGCCAGCAGCTTATCCACCCCTGAAGCTTTCTTT; CDR3: CASSLSTPEAFF; size: -; D: -; V: TRBV7-9; J: TRBJ1-1
DNA: TGTGCCAGCAGTGAATCCCCCGAGGCCCACGAGCAGTACTTC; CDR3: CASSESPEAHEQYF; size: -; D: -; V: TRBV6-5; J: TRBJ2-7
DNA: TGTGCCAGCAGTTTACTTCAGGGGGCAGATACGCAGTATTTT; CDR3: CASSLLQGADTQYF; size: -; D: TRBD1; V: TRBV27; J: TRBJ2-3
DNA: TGTGCCAGCAGTGCCACTAGCGGGAGCTTTAATGAGCAGTTCTTC; CDR3: CASSATSGSFNEQFF; size: -; D: TRBD2; V: TRBV6-5; J: TRBJ2-1
DNA: TGTGCCAGTAGTATTATCGACAAATCCTATGGCTACACCTTC; CDR3: CASSIIDKSYGYTF; size: -; D: -; V: TRBV19; J: TRBJ1-2
DNA: TGTGCCTGGAGGCCTACGCCGGGACCCCACTACTACCCTAGCACAGATACGCAGTATTTT; CDR3: CAWRPTPGPHYYPSTDTQYF; size: -; D: -; V: TRBV30; J: TRBJ2-3
DNA: TGCAGCGTTGATTGTATTGGGACAGGACTCTACGAGCAGTACTTC; CDR3: CSVDCIGTGLYEQYF; size: -; D: TRBD1; V: TRBV29-1; J: TRBJ2-7
DNA: TGTGCCTGGAGTACTTACCCTACGGGCACTGAAGCTTTCTTT; CDR3: CAWSTYPTGTEAFF; size: -; D: -; V: TRBV30; J: TRBJ1-1
DNA: TGTGCCAGCGGCCTAGCGGGGTTGTTGGTCGAGCAGTACTTC; CDR3: CASGLAGLLVEQYF; size: -; D: TRBD2; V: TRBV11-2; J: TRBJ2-7
DNA: TGTGCCAGCAGCGTAGAAGACATCTCCACCGGGGAGCTGTTTTTT; CDR3: CASSVEDISTGELFF; size: -; D: -; V: TRBV9; J: TRBJ2-2
DNA: TGCGCCAGCAGTGAGCCGGACTGGTCTAGCACAGATACGCAGTATTTT; CDR3: CASSEPDWSSTDTQYF; size: -; D: -; V: TRBV10-2; J: TRBJ2-3
DNA: TGCGCCAGCAGTGAGACGTATACGCAGTATTTT; CDR3: CASSETYTQYF; size: once; D: -; V: TRBV10-2; J: TRBJ2-3
DNA: TGTGCCAGCAGCTCAGTGGAAAGCACAGATACGCAGTATTTT; CDR3: CASSSVESTDTQYF; size: -; D: -; V: TRBV6-5; J: TRBJ2-3
DNA: TGTGCCAGCAGTTTCTCCCGGACAGGGGCCTCCTTGCGCGAGCAGTACTTC; CDR3: CASSFSRTGASLREQYF; size: -; D: TRBD1; V: TRBV27; J: TRBJ2-7
DNA: TGCGCCAGCAGCCAAGAGAGTTTGGGGACGGCACCCTACGAGCAGTACTTC; CDR3: CASSQESLGTAPYEQYF; size: once; D: -; V: TRBV4-1; J: TRBJ2-7
DNA: TGTGCCAGCAGCCCCAGTCCCCTTAATGAGCAGTTCTTC; CDR3: CASSPSPLNEQFF; size: once; D: -; V: TRBV7-9; J: TRBJ2-1
DNA: TGTGCCAGCAGCTCATCTAGCGGGGGGCCCTACAATGAGCAGTTCTTC; CDR3: CASSSSSGGPYNEQFF; size: -; D: TRBD2; V: TRBV7-9; J: TRBJ2-1
DNA: TGTGCCAGCAGCAAATTCCGAGGTTCCTACGAGCAGTACTTC; CDR3: CASSKFRGSYEQYF; size: -; D: -; V: TRBV21-1; J: TRBJ2-7
DNA: TGTGCCAGCAGCTTAGGAACGGGACCAAGGGAGCAGTACTTC; CDR3: CASSLGTGPREQYF; size: -; D: -; V: TRBV11-2; J: TRBJ2-7
DNA: TGTGCCAGCAGCCGGGCTCCCGGGACAGTACCTTACGGTTCACCCCTCCACTTT; CDR3: CASSRAPGTVPYGSPLHF; size: -; D: TRBD1; V: TRBV7-9; J: TRBJ1-6
DNA: TGTGCCAGCAAAGCGGGCGGTTTACACAATGAGCAGTTCTTC; CDR3: CASKAGGLHNEQFF; size: once; D: -; V: TRBV27; J: TRBJ2-1
DNA: TGTGCCAGCAGTAGCGGGACAGGGGGAAATCAGCCCCAGCATTTT; CDR3: CASSSGTGGNQPQHF; size: -; D: TRBD1; V: TRBV6-5; J: TRBJ1-5
DNA: TGTGCCAGCAGCCAAGACTACGGAGACACCGGGGAGCTGTTTTTT; CDR3: CASSQDYGDTGELFF; size: -; D: -; V: TRBV6-5; J: TRBJ2-2
DNA: TGTGCCAGCAGCGTAGGAGTACGAACTGAAGCTTTCTTT; CDR3: CASSVGVRTEAFF; size: once; D: -; V: TRBV9; J: TRBJ1-1
DNA: TGCGCCAGCAGCCAAGATGGCAATGAGCAGTTCTTC; CDR3: CASSQDGNEQFF; size: -; D: -; V: TRBV4-3; J: TRBJ2-1
DNA: TGTGCCAGTGGGGTCTGGGGCGGGGCCGAAGAGACCCAGTACTTC; CDR3: CASGVWGGAEETQYF; size: -; D: -; V: TRBV13; J: TRBJ2-5
DNA: TGTGCCAGCAGTGACGGACTAGTGTGGACCGGGGAGCTGTTTTTT; CDR3: CASSDGLVWTGELFF; size: -; D: TRBD2; V: TRBV2; J: TRBJ2-2
DNA: TGTGCCTGGAGTGTTAGGACGTACACCGGGGAGCTGTTTTTT; CDR3: CAWSVRTYTGELFF; size: once; D: -; V: TRBV30; J: TRBJ2-2
DNA: TGTGCCAGCAGCGTCAACTCCTATGGCTACACCTTC; CDR3: CASSVNSYGYTF; size: -; D: -; V: TRBV9; J: TRBJ1-2
DNA: TGCGCCAGCAGCCAAGATGCTGCGAGCCCAGATACGCAGTATTTT; CDR3: CASSQDAASPDTQYF; size: -; D: -; V: TRBV4-1; J: TRBJ2-3
DNA: TGTGCCAGCAGCCCGACTAGCGGGTACGTCGACAATGAGCAGTTCTTC; CDR3: CASSPTSGYVDNEQFF; size: -; D: TRBD2; V: TRBV4-2; J: TRBJ2-1
DNA: TGTGCCAGCAGTTACTCGCATAGCGGCTCCTACGAGCAGTACTTC; CDR3: CASSYSHSGSYEQYF; size: -; D: -; V: TRBV6-5; J: TRBJ2-7